This record concerns one T cell receptor beta chain sequence. The source of the sample is a study of cytomegalovirus exposure and HLA in healthy donors. Primers included in the PCR were 60 Vbeta and 13 Jbeta primers. TCRdb keeps only in-frame clones here, not all; method: immunoSEQ multiplex PCR. The data show approximately 120,000 clones, 80% seen once. Germline V gene data show CDR1 as SNHLY and CDR2 as FYNNEI. Trimming took 10 bases from V and 4 from J; bases not matched to a gene: 9. The CDR3 loop spans 14 amino acids. Sequencing was done on a sample of PBMCs. The sequence was collected from a man aged 25-45 years in good health and CMV-seropositive. The chain employs TRBV2 and TRBJ2-3; 9 nucleotides agree with TRBD1. The DNA of the CDR3 is TGTGCCATCAAGACAGGGGGTCCCGCAGATACGCAGTATTTT. Residues: CAIKTGGPADTQYF. The full variable domain, in which reference TRBV2 and TRBJ2-3 provide the parts outside the CDR3, is EPEVTQTPSHQVTQMGQEVILRCVPISNHLYFYWYRQILGQKVEFLVSFYNNEISEKSEIFDDQFSVERPDGSNFTLKIRSTKLEDSAMYFCAIKTGGPADTQYFGPGTRLTVL.